This T cell receptor beta chain was observed in a study of blood T cell repertoires in COVID-19. Residents of around 24 US areas, aged about 18 to 100 years, made up the participants. Cohort allocation depended upon clinical history that participants reported. Authors' methods: The authors estimated nucleated cell counts from reference gene primer amplification. Sequenced by immunoSEQ multiplex PCR; TCRdb stores in-frame clones only, minus some. D and trimming come from the DNA, and the V and J calls and clone size come from that table. The data contain approximately 220,000 clones, about 80% of them singletons. CDR1 is SGHKS, CDR2 YYEKEE, per germline (reference sequence). The CDR3 has 16 residues. J was trimmed by 6 bases and V by 4 bases; bases with no gene match: 10.

This receptor was identified in a woman between 40 and 55 years old with acute COVID-19. The chain links TRBV5-5 to TRBJ1-4; 9 bases agree with TRBD1. The sequenced material came from PBMCs or T cells enriched from blood (not recorded which). CDR3 residues: CASSASPGQGDEKLFF. In DNA, the CDR3 is TGTGCCAGCAGCGCCTCACCGGGACAGGGAGATGAAAAACTGTTTTTT.